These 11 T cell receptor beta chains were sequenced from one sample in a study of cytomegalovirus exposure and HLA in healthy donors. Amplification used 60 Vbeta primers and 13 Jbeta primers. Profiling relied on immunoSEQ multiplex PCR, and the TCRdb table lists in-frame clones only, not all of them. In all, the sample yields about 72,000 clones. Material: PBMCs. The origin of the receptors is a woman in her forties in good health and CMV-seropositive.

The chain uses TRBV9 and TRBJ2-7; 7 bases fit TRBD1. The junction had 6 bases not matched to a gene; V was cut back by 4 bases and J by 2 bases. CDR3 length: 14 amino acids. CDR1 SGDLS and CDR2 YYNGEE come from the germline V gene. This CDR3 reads CASSSRQGAYEQYF. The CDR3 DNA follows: TGTGCCAGCAGCTCCCGACAGGGTGCCTACGAGCAGTACTTC.

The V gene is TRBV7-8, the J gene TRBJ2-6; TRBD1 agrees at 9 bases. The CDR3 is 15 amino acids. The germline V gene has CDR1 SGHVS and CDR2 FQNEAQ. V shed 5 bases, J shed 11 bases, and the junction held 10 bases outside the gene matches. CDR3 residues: CASSTPGQGRDVLTF. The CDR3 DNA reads TGTGCCAGCAGCACCCCGGGACAGGGAAGGGACGTCCTGACTTTC.

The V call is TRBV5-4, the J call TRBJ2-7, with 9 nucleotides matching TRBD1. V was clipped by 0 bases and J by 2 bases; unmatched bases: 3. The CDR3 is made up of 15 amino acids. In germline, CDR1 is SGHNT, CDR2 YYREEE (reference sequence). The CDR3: CASSLGTGEAYEQYF. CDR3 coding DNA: TGTGCCAGCAGCTTGGGGACAGGGGAGGCCTACGAGCAGTACTTC.

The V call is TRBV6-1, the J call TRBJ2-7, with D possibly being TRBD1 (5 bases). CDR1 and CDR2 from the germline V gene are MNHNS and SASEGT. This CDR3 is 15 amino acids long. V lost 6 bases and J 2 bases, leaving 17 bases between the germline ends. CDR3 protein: CASRPQVGSPYEQYF. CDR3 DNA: TGTGCCAGCAGGCCACAGGTTGGATCTCCCTACGAGCAGTACTTC.

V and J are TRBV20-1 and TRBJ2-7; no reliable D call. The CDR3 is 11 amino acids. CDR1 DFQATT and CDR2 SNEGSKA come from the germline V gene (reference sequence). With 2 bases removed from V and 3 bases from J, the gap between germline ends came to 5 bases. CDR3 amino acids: CSARSSYEQYF. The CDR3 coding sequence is TGCAGTGCTAGAAGTAGCTACGAGCAGTACTTC.

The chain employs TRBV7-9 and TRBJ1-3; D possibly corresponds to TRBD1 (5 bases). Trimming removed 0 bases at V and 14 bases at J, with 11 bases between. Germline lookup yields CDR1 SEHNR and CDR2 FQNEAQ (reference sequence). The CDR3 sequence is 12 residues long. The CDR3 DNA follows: TGTGCCAGCAGCTTAGCAGACAGTTTAGTATATTTT. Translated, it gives CASSLADSLVYF.

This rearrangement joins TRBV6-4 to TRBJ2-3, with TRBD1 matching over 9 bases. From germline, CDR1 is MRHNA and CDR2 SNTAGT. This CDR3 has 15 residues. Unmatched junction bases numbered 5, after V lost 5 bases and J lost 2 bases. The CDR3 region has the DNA TGTGCCAGCAGTCTGGACAGGGGCGACACAGATACGCAGTATTTT. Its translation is CASSLDRGDTDTQYF.

This CDR3 reads CASSQERTRLLSSYNEQFF. CDR3 DNA: TGTGCCAGCAGCCAAGAACGGACTAGATTGTTAAGCTCCTACAATGAGCAGTTCTTC. The rearrangement joins TRBV4-2 to TRBJ2-1, with 7 nucleotides matching TRBD2. Trimming at V came to 0 bases and at J to 0 bases, leaving 11 bases not matched to a gene. Germline V lookup: CDR1 LGHNA, CDR2 YNFKEQ. The CDR3 length is 19 residues.

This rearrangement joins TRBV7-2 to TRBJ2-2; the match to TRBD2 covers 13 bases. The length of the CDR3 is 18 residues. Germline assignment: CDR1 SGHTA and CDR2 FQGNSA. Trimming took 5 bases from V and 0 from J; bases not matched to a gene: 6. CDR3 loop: CASSRGLAGLSNTGELFF. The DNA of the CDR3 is TGTGCCAGCAGCCGGGGACTAGCGGGGCTCTCGAACACCGGGGAGCTGTTTTTT.

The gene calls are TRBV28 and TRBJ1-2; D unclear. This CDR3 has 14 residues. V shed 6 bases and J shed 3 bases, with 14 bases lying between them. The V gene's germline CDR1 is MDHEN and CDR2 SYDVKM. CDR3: CASSWERVHYGYTF. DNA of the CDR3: TGTGCCAGCAGCTGGGAGAGGGTGCACTATGGCTACACCTTC.

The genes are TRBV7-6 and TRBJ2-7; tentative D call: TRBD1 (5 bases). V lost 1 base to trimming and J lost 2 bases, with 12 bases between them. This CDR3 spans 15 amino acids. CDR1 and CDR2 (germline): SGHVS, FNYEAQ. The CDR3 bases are TGTGCCAGCAGCTTAGTCCAGGGTGGGACCTACGAGCAGTACTTC. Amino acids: CASSLVQGGTYEQYF.